Each of the 26 T cell receptor beta chains below was sequenced from the same sample in a study of blood T cell repertoires in COVID-19. Assay used: immunoSEQ multiplex PCR; TCRdb lists only in-frame clones, some missing. The sample shows some 280,000 clones, approximately 90% of them seen only once. The sample was peripheral blood. The receptor source for this set is a woman aged 25 to 45 with active or convalescent COVID-19.

The chain employs TRBV21-1 and TRBJ1-2; the table assigns TRBD1, which was not confirmed against the DNA. TRBV21-1 is flagged as a pseudogene. The CDR3 totals 17 residues. CDR3 nucleotides: TGTGCCAGCAGCAAAGAGGGACAGGGGGCATCTAACTATGGCTACACCTTC. Translation gives CASSKEGQGASNYGYTF.

This clone was seen just once. The gene calls are TRBV12-3 or TRBV12-4 and TRBJ2-2, with a weak D call TRBD2 (5 bases). The germline V and J ends were trimmed by 6 bases and 6 bases, with 11 bases remaining between them. This CDR3 has 13 amino acids. The CDR3 DNA reads TGTGCCAGCAGGGCGAGGGCTCCCGGGGAGCTGTTTTTT. It is translated as CASRARAPGELFF.

This chain uses TRBV29-1 with TRBJ1-1; D gene uncertain. The germline V gene has CDR1 SQVTM and CDR2 ANQGSEA. Trimming took 7 bases from V and 0 from J, leaving 18 bases between them. CDR3 length: 15 amino acids. CDR3 in amino acids: CSALPRHDMNTEAFF. The CDR3 DNA reads TGCAGCGCCCTACCCCGACACGACATGAACACTGAAGCTTTCTTT. Full variable domain (missing parts from reference TRBV29-1 and TRBJ1-1): SAVISQKPSRDICQRGTSLTIQCQVDSQVTMMFWYRQQPGQSLTLIATANQGSEATYESGFVIDKFPISRPNLTFSTLTVSNMSPEDSSIYLCSALPRHDMNTEAFFGQGTRLTVV.

The chain couples TRBV3-1 (or the pseudogene TRBV3-2) to TRBJ2-4; TRBD2 is a possible D gene (5 bases). Germline assignment: CDR1 LGHDT and CDR2 YNNKEL (reference sequence). This CDR3 region has 13 residues. V was trimmed by 4 bases and J by 6 bases, leaving 10 bases between them. The CDR3 sequence is CASSPSGGNIQYF. Here the CDR3 DNA reads TGTGCCAGCAGCCCAAGCGGAGGAAACATTCAGTACTTC.

In this sample, this clone turned up once. V usage is TRBV6-1 and J usage is TRBJ1-2; D remains unclear. V shed 0 bases and J shed 2 bases, with 7 bases lying between them. This CDR3 has 14 amino acids. The germline V gene has CDR1 MNHNS and CDR2 SASEGT. The DNA of the CDR3 is TGTGCCAGCAGTGAAGCCGGGTCGAACTATGGCTACACCTTC. Encoded protein: CASSEAGSNYGYTF.

This chain connects TRBV2 to TRBJ1-5, with D possibly matching TRBD1 (6 bases). The V and J ends lost 7 bases and 5 bases respectively, with 15 bases between them. The CDR3 has 14 residues. Germline V gene sequence: CDR1 SNHLY, CDR2 FYNNEI. The CDR3 here is CASTREGGHQPQHF. In DNA, the CDR3 is TGTGCCAGCACCAGGGAGGGGGGACATCAGCCCCAGCATTTT.

The table lists this clone with a count of one. This rearrangement joins TRBV7-9 to TRBJ1-2; TRBD1 matches 7 bases. V shed 2 bases and J 7 bases; nucleotides not matched to a gene: 10. CDR1 and CDR2 from the germline V gene are SEHNR and FQNEAQ (reference sequence). This CDR3 spans 15 amino acids. The CDR3 DNA follows: TGTGCCAGCAGCTTATTGGCCGGGACAGCGGTTGGCTACACCTTC. It encodes CASSLLAGTAVGYTF.

The gene calls are TRBV6-5 and TRBJ2-5; 8 bases fit TRBD2. Trimming took 3 bases from V and 1 from J; bases not matched to a gene: 1. Germline loops: CDR1 MNHEY, CDR2 SVGAGI. This CDR3 spans 14 amino acids. Here the CDR3 DNA reads TGTGCCAGCAGTTATAGCGGGGCCCAAGAGACCCAGTACTTC. Amino acid sequence: CASSYSGAQETQYF.

CDR3 residues: CASSQDPGTGVGRATNYGYTF. The CDR3 DNA follows: TGTGCCAGCAGCCAAGATCCCGGGACAGGGGTCGGCCGGGCCACTAACTATGGCTACACCTTC. The V call is TRBV4-2, the J call TRBJ1-2; 10 bases align to TRBD1. This CDR3 contains 21 residues. V dropped 0 bases and J dropped 0; count of bases not matched to a gene: 16. Germline CDR1 reads LGHNA; CDR2 reads YNFKEQ.

This chain joins TRBV7-3 and TRBJ2-1; 8 nucleotides agree with TRBD1. Germline loops: CDR1 SGHTA, CDR2 FQGTGA. This CDR3 region has 15 residues. V trimming: 4 bases; J trimming: 3 bases; junction bases outside the gene matches: 5. The CDR3, as DNA: TGTGCCAGCAGCTCCCAGGGGACAGGCTACAATGAGCAGTTCTTC. Residues: CASSSQGTGYNEQFF.

The V and J genes are TRBV12-3 or TRBV12-4 and TRBJ2-3; 7 positions agree with TRBD1. The CDR3 is made up of 13 amino acids. V trimming: 5 bases; J trimming: 7 bases; junction bases outside the gene matches: 6. CDR3 nucleotides: TGTGCCAGCAGTGAGACAGGGTCTAATACGCAGTATTTT. It encodes CASSETGSNTQYF.

The chain combines TRBV6-5 with TRBJ1-4; D gene uncertain. Trimming left V 0 bases short and J 0 bases short, with 8 bases between. The germline gives CDR1 MNHEY, CDR2 SVGAGI. This CDR3 is 16 amino acids long. Here the CDR3 reads CASSYSPTATNEKLFF. The DNA for the CDR3 is TGTGCCAGCAGTTACTCCCCTACAGCAACTAATGAAAAACTGTTTTTT.

This clone appeared a single time. The chain joins TRBV7-2 to TRBJ2-2; 7 nucleotides match TRBD1. The CDR3 is made up of 17 amino acids. Germline assignment: CDR1 SGHTA and CDR2 FQGNSA. Unmatched junction bases numbered 7, after V lost 0 bases and J lost 3 bases. CDR3 coding DNA: TGTGCCAGCAGCTTAGCACGGACAGGCCGGGACACCGGGGAGCTGTTTTTT. It is translated as CASSLARTGRDTGELFF.

The rearrangement uses TRBV5-1 and TRBJ1-1; D might be TRBD1 (5 bases). V lost 0 bases and J 5 bases, leaving 11 bases between the germline ends. Germline V gives CDR1 SGHRS, CDR2 YFSETQ. The CDR3 totals 14 residues. The CDR3 region has the DNA TGCGCCAGCAGCTTGGACGGGGGAAGGACTGAAGCTTTCTTT. Translated, it gives CASSLDGGRTEAFF.

The DNA of the CDR3 is TGTGCCAGCAGCTCAGGACCGGGACTAGCCTCCTACAATGAGCAGTTCTTC. It specifies CASSSGPGLASYNEQFF. The chain joins TRBV11-2 to TRBJ2-1, with 9 bases matching TRBD2. Germline V lookup: CDR1 SGHAT, CDR2 FQNNGV. V shed 4 bases and J 0 bases; nucleotides not matched to a gene: 7. CDR3 length equals 17 residues.

The DNA for the CDR3 is TGCGCCAGCGCGGGGGACGAAATGGTCGGACTGGGAGCTTTCTTT. This encodes CASAGDEMVGLGAFF. The genes are TRBV5-1 and TRBJ1-1, with a tentative D call TRBD1 (5 bases). The length of the CDR3 is 15 residues. CDR1 and CDR2 (germline): SGHRS, YFSETQ. Trimming removed 7 bases at V and 10 bases at J, with 26 bases between.

V and J are TRBV10-3 and TRBJ1-2; D is perhaps TRBD1 (5 bases). V lost 4 bases and J 1 base, leaving 13 bases between the germline ends. This CDR3 has 15 amino acids. CDR1 is ENHRY, CDR2 SYGVKD, per germline. The CDR3 DNA is TGTGCCATCAGTGTCGTGGCGGGGGGTAACTATGGCTACACCTTC. Protein sequence: CAISVVAGGNYGYTF.

The chain combines TRBV7-9 with TRBJ1-2; the D gene is possibly TRBD1 (5 bases). Germline loops: CDR1 SEHNR, CDR2 FQNEAQ (reference sequence). This CDR3 spans 14 amino acids. Trimming stripped 5 bases from V and 3 bases from J, with 13 bases between. CDR3 DNA sequence: TGTGCCAGCAGCCGCGGGGGGGTAGACTATGGCTACACCTTC. It specifies CASSRGGVDYGYTF.

V and J are TRBV28 and TRBJ2-2; maybe TRBD1 (6 bases). V gave up 6 bases and J gave up 6 bases, with 14 bases separating them. Germline V lookup: CDR1 MDHEN, CDR2 SYDVKM. There are 14 residues in the CDR3. CDR3 in amino acids: CASSSLDRSGELFF. The DNA of the CDR3 is TGTGCCAGCAGCTCACTAGACAGGTCCGGGGAGCTGTTTTTT.

The chain combines TRBV7-9 with TRBJ2-3; weak D call: TRBD1 (6 bases). Germline CDR1 reads SEHNR; CDR2 reads FQNEAQ (reference sequence). With 4 bases removed from V and 2 bases from J, the gap between germline ends came to 16 bases. This CDR3 comprises 16 residues. CDR3 sequence (DNA): TGTGCCAGCAGCTCGGGACACGCCTCATCCACAGATACGCAGTATTTT. It encodes CASSSGHASSTDTQYF.

The chain recombines TRBV11-2 with TRBJ2-7, with no clear D. The CDR3 totals 13 residues. Trimming shortened V by 5 bases and J by 5 bases, and 13 bases separated the two germline ends. Germline CDR1 SGHAT, CDR2 FQNNGV. CDR3 sequence (DNA): TGTGCCAGCAGCCCCCCCAGTATGAACGAGCAGTACTTC. Its protein is CASSPPSMNEQYF.

The table lists this clone with a few counts. This rearrangement joins TRBV7-8 to TRBJ2-7; TRBD1 matches at 7 bases. CDR3 length: 15 amino acids. Germline CDR1 reads SGHVS; CDR2 reads FQNEAQ. V gave up 5 bases and J gave up 2 bases; unmatched junction bases: 9. As DNA, the CDR3 is TGTGCCAGCAGCAACAGGGGCGCCCTCACCTACGAGCAGTACTTC. Translating gives CASSNRGALTYEQYF.

The gene calls are TRBV4-3 and TRBJ1-1; D may be TRBD1 (5 bases). CDR1 and CDR2 (germline): LGHNA, YSLEER. CDR3 length: 15 amino acids. Trimming removed 4 bases from V and 5 bases from J, with 17 bases in between. The DNA of the CDR3 is TGCGCCAGCAGCCTTTATCTGACCGGGGGAACTGAAGCTTTCTTT. Translation: CASSLYLTGGTEAFF.

The CDR3 is CARSGGTSTDTQYF. CDR3 DNA: TGTGCCAGAAGCGGGGGGACGAGCACAGATACGCAGTATTTT. The chain links TRBV3-1 (or the pseudogene TRBV3-2) to TRBJ2-3; 9 bases are a match to TRBD2. CDR1 LGHDT and CDR2 YNNKEL come from the germline V gene (reference sequence). This CDR3 contains 14 residues. After removal of 9 bases from V and 0 bases from J, the junction contained 4 bases not matched to a gene.

The chain employs TRBV28 and TRBJ1-1, with 9 bases aligning to TRBD1. The germline V gene has CDR1 MDHEN and CDR2 SYDVKM. CDR3 length: 15 residues. After removal of 6 bases from V and 3 bases from J, the junction contained 8 bases not matched to a gene. CDR3 DNA: TGTGCCAGCAGCCCGATCCGGACAGGGGACACTGAAGCTTTCTTT. Translating gives CASSPIRTGDTEAFF.

The chain employs TRBV10-1 and TRBJ1-1; D is possibly TRBD1 (5 bases). The length of the CDR3 is 16 residues. Per the germline V gene, CDR1 is WNHNN and CDR2 is SYGVQD (reference sequence). Trimming took 2 bases from V and 4 from J, leaving 17 bases between them. CDR3 sequence reads: CASSELIGGSGTEAFF. The CDR3 bases are TGCGCCAGCAGTGAGCTAATTGGGGGGTCCGGCACTGAAGCTTTCTTT.